The source of this T cell receptor beta chain is a study of blood T cell repertoires in COVID-19. Study-wide context: The origin of the acute and convalescent COVID-19 samples was the United States, Italy and Spain. PBMCs, B-cell-depleted T cells, or T cells were the source of the cDNA or gDNA that made up the material.

This clone was seen just once. Germline V CDR1 and CDR2: SGHRS, YFSETQ. Trimming pared 2 bases from V and 0 bases from J, leaving 12 bases between. The CDR3 has 15 amino acids. Original handling: Amplification of reference gene primers was used by the study to estimate nucleated cell counts. Clones were sequenced by immunoSEQ multiplex PCR, and TCRdb holds only the in-frame ones, with some missing. V and J calls plus clone size are reproduced from that table; the DNA served to infer D and trimming. The table has fewer than 150,000 clones, almost 85% seen once; the top ten hold under 3%. The receptor was derived from a man aged 45-65 years with acute or convalescent COVID-19. The chain recombines TRBV5-1 with TRBJ2-7; a weak D match, TRBD1 (5 bases). The sample was peripheral blood. The CDR3, as DNA: TGCGCCAGCAGCTTACAGGTGGGATACTCCTACGAGCAGTACTTC. Its translation: CASSLQVGYSYEQYF.